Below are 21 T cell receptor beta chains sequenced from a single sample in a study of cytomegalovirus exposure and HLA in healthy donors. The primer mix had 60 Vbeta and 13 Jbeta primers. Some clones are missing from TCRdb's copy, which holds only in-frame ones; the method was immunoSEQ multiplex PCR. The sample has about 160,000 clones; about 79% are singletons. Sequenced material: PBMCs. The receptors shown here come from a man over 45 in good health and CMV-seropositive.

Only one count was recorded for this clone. The CDR3 region is CASSFTGGGEKLFF. Written as DNA, the CDR3 is TGTGCCAGCAGTTTTACGGGAGGTGGTGAAAAACTGTTTTTT. The chain couples TRBV6-5 to TRBJ1-4; no reliable D call. The CDR3 is made up of 14 amino acids. CDR1 and CDR2 from the germline V gene are MNHEY and SVGAGI. The V end was cut by 4 bases, the J end by 7 bases, with 13 bases between.

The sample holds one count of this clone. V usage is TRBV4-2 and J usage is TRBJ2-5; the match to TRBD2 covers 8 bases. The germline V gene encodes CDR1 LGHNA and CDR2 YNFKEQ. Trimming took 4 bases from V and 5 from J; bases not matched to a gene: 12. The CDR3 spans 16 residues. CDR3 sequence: CASSPRAREGGETQYF. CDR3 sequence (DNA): TGTGCCAGCAGCCCTCGCGCACGGGAGGGCGGGGAGACCCAGTACTTC.

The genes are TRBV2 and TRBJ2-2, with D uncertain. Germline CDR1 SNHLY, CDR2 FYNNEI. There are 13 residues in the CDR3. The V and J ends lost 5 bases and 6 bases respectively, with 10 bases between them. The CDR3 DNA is TGTGCCAGCAGTCAGACTGGCTCCGGGGAGCTGTTTTTT. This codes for CASSQTGSGELFF. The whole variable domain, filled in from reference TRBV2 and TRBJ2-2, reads EPEVTQTPSHQVTQMGQEVILRCVPISNHLYFYWYRQILGQKVEFLVSFYNNEISEKSEIFDDQFSVERPDGSNFTLKIRSTKLEDSAMYFCASSQTGSGELFFGEGSRLTVL.

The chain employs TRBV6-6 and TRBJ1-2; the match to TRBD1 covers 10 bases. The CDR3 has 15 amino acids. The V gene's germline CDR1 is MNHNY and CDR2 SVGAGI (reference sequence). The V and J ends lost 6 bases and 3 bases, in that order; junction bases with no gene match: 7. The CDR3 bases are TGTGCCAGCAGGCGTGGGACAGGGGAAGACTATGGCTACACCTTC. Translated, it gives CASRRGTGEDYGYTF.

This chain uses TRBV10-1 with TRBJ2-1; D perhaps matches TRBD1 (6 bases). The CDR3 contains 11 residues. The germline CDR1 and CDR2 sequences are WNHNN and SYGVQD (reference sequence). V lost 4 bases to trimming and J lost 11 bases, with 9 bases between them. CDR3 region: CASSAGAKQFF. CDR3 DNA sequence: TGCGCCAGCAGTGCAGGGGCGAAGCAGTTCTTC.

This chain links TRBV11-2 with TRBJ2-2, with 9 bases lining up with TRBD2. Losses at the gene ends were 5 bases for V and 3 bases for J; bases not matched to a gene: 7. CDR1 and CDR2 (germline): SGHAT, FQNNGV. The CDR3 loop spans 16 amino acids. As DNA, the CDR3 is TGTGCCAGCAGCCCCCGACTAGCGGAACACACCGGGGAGCTGTTTTTT. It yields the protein CASSPRLAEHTGELFF.

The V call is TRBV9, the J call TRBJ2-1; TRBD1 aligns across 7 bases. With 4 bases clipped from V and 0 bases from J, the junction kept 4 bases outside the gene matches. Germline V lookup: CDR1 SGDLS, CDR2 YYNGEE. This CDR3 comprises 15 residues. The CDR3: CASSPEGASYNEQFF. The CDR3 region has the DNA TGTGCCAGCAGCCCCGAGGGGGCCTCCTACAATGAGCAGTTCTTC.

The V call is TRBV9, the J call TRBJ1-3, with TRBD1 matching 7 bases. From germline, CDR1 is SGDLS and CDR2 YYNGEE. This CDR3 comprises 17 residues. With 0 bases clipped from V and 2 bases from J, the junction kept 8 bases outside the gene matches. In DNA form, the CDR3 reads TGTGCCAGCAGCGTAGCTACTGGGGACAGTCCTGGAAACACCATATATTTT. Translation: CASSVATGDSPGNTIYF.

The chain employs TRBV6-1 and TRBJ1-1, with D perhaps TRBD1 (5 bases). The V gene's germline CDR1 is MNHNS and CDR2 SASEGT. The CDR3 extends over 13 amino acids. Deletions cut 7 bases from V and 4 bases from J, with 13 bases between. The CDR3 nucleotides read TGTGCCAGCACCCCCGGGGGTGGCACTGAAGCTTTCTTT. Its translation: CASTPGGGTEAFF.

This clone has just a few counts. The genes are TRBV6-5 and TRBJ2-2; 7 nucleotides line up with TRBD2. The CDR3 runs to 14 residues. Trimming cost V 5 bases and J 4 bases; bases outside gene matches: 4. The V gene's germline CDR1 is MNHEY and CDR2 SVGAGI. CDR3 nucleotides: TGTGCCAGCAGTAGGACTAGGGGCACCGGGGAGCTGTTTTTT. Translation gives CASSRTRGTGELFF.

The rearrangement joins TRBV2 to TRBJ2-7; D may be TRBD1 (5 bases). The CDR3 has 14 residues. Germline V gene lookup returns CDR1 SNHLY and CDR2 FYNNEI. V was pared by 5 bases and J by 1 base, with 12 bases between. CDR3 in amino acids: CASSPAKGSYEQYF. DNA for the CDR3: TGTGCCAGCAGTCCGGCCAAGGGGTCCTACGAGCAGTACTTC. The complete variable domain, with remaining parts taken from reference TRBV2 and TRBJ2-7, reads EPEVTQTPSHQVTQMGQEVILRCVPISNHLYFYWYRQILGQKVEFLVSFYNNEISEKSEIFDDQFSVERPDGSNFTLKIRSTKLEDSAMYFCASSPAKGSYEQYFGPGTRLTVT.

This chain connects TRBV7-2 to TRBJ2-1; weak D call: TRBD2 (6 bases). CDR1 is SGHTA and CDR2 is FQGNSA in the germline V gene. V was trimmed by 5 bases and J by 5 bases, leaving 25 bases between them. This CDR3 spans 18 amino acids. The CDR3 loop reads CASSQDAGGTAGNNEQFF. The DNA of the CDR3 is TGTGCCAGCAGCCAAGACGCGGGCGGAACCGCGGGGAACAATGAGCAGTTCTTC.

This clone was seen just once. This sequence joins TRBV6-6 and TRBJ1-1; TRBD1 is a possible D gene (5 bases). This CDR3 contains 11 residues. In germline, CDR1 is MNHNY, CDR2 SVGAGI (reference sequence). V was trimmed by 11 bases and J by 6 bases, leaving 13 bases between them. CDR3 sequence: CAAGGKAEAFF. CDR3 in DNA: TGTGCCGCGGGGGGGAAGGCTGAAGCTTTCTTT.

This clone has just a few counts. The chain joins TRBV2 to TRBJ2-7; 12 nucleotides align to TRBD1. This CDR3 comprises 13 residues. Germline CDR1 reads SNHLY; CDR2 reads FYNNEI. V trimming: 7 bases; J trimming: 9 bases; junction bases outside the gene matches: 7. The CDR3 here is CASTGDRGPVQYV. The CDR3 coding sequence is TGTGCCAGCACTGGGGACAGGGGGCCAGTGCAGTACGTC.

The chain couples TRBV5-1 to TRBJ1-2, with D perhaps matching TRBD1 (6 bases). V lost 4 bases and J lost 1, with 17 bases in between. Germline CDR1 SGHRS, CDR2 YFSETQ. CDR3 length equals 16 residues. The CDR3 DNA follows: TGCGCCAGCAGCCTCGTTGGGGGCGAGGGTAACTATGGCTACACCTTC. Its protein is CASSLVGGEGNYGYTF.

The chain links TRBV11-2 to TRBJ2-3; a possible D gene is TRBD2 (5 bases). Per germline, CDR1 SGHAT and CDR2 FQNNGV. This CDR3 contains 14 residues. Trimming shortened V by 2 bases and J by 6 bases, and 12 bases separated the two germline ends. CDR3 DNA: TGTGCCAGCAGCTTACGACTGCGGGCCGATACGCAGTATTTT. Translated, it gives CASSLRLRADTQYF.

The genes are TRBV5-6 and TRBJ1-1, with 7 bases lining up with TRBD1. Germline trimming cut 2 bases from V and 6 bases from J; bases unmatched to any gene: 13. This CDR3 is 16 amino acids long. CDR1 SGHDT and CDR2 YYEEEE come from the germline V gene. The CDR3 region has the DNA TGTGCCAGCAGCTTAAGGGCAAGGGGGCAGGGCGCTGAAGCTTTCTTT. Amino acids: CASSLRARGQGAEAFF.

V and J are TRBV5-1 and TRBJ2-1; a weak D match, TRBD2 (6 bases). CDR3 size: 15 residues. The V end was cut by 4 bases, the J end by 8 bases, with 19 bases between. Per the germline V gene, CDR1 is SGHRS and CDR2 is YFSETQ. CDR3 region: CASSQDYQLGHEQFF. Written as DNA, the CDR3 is TGCGCCAGCAGCCAGGACTACCAGTTAGGCCATGAGCAGTTCTTC. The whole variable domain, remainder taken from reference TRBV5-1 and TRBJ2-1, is KAGVTQTPRYLIKTRGQQVTLSCSPISGHRSVSWYQQTPGQGLQFLFEYFSETQRNKGNFPGRFSGRQFSNSRSEMNVSTLELGDSALYLCASSQDYQLGHEQFFGPGTRLTVL.

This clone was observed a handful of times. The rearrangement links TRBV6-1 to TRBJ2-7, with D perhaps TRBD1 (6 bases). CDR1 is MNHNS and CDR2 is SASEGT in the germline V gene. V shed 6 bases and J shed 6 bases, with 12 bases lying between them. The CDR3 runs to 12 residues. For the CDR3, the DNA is TGTGCCAGCAGGCCGCAGGGGATCGAGCAGTACTTC. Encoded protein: CASRPQGIEQYF.

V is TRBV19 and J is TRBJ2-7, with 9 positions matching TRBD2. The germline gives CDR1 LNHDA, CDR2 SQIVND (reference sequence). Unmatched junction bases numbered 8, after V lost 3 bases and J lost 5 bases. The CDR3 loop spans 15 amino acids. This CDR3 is CASSMTRGGRNEQYF. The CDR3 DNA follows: TGTGCCAGTAGTATGACGCGGGGGGGCCGGAACGAGCAGTACTTC.

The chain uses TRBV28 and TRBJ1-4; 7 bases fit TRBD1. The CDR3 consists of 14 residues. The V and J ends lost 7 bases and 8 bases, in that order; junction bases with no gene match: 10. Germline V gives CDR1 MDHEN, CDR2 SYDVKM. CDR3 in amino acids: CASNPQGRREKLFF. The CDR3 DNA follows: TGTGCCAGCAATCCACAGGGGAGGCGAGAAAAACTGTTTTTT. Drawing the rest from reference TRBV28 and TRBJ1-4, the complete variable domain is DVKVTQSSRYLVKRTGEKVFLECVQDMDHENMFWYRQDPGLGLRLIYFSYDVKMKEKGDIPEGYSVSREKKERFSLILESASTNQTSMYLCASNPQGRREKLFFGSGTQLSVL.